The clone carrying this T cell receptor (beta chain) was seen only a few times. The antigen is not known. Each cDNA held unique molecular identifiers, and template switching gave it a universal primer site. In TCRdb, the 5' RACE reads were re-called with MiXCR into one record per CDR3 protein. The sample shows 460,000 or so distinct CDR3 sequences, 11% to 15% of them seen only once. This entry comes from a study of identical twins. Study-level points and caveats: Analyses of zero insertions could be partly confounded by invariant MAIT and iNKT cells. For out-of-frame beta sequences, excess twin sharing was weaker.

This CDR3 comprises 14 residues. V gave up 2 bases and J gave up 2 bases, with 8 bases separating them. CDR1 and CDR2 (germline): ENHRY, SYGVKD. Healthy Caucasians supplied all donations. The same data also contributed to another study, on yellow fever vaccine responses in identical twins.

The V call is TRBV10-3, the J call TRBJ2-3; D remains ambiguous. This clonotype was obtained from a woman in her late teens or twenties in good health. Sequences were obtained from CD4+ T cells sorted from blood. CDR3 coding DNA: TGTGCCATCAGTGAGACAGAAAACACAGATACGCAGTATTTT. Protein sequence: CAISETENTDTQYF.